These 11 T cell receptor beta chains share one sample of origin, sequenced in a study of cytomegalovirus exposure and HLA in healthy donors. The PCR had 60 Vbeta and 13 Jbeta primers. Assay used: immunoSEQ multiplex PCR; TCRdb lists only in-frame clones, some missing. The listing records some 30,000 clones. The sequenced sample consisted of PBMCs. The receptors shown here come from a woman between 40 and 50 years old in good health and CMV-seropositive.

This chain connects TRBV2 to TRBJ2-3, with D maybe TRBD1 (6 bases). Germline values: CDR1 SNHLY, CDR2 FYNNEI. V lost 6 bases, J lost 4 bases, and 11 bases lay in between. The CDR3 is made up of 13 amino acids. As DNA, the CDR3 is TGTGCCAGCAGGCAGGGGCTGGCAGATACGCAGTATTTT. Encoded protein: CASRQGLADTQYF.

The V gene is TRBV29-1, the J gene TRBJ2-7, with D perhaps TRBD2 (6 bases). Germline CDR1 and CDR2: SQVTM and ANQGSEA. V lost 6 bases, J lost 3 bases, and 12 bases lay in between. There are 12 residues in the CDR3. CDR3 DNA sequence: TGCAGCGTATCCTGGAGGGGCTACGAGCAGTACTTC. Its protein is CSVSWRGYEQYF.

This rearrangement joins TRBV4-2 to TRBJ2-1; D not resolved. V gave up 0 bases and J gave up 7 bases, with 10 bases separating them. This CDR3 is built from 14 residues. Per germline, CDR1 LGHNA and CDR2 YNFKEQ. CDR3 nucleotides: TGTGCCAGCAGCCAAGAGGGCTACCAAAATGAGCAGTTCTTC. It yields the protein CASSQEGYQNEQFF.

V and J are TRBV10-3 and TRBJ2-3; unclear D gene. CDR3 length: 11 residues. The V end lost 8 bases, the J end lost 0 bases, and 3 bases lay between the germline ends. Germline lookup yields CDR1 ENHRY and CDR2 SYGVKD. The CDR3 loop is CAIQSTDTQYF. DNA of the CDR3: TGTGCCATCCAGAGCACAGATACGCAGTATTTT.

The genes are TRBV11-2 and TRBJ2-1, with a possible D match to TRBD2 (6 bases). Germline loops: CDR1 SGHAT, CDR2 FQNNGV. This CDR3 is built from 17 residues. V lost 5 bases to trimming and J lost 2 bases, with 19 bases between them. As DNA, the CDR3 is TGTGCCAGCAGCGTTGGGTGGCGGGAACTCACCTACAATGAGCAGTTCTTC. It codes for CASSVGWRELTYNEQFF.

The CDR3 coding sequence is TGTGCCAGCAGCCGCGGGTTGTCCGGGGTTATAGACACTGAAGCTTTCTTT. Its translation is CASSRGLSGVIDTEAFF. The rearrangement links TRBV11-2 to TRBJ1-1; D uncertain. The CDR3 totals 17 residues. Trimming removed 5 bases from V and 3 bases from J, with 22 bases in between. Germline loops: CDR1 SGHAT, CDR2 FQNNGV.

V and J are TRBV30 and TRBJ2-7; D might be TRBD2 (5 bases). V was clipped by 4 bases and J by 0 bases, with 13 bases between them. This CDR3 has 14 residues. From germline, CDR1 is GTSNPN and CDR2 SVGIG (reference sequence). The CDR3 DNA is TGTGCCTGGAAAAGGATAGCGAGCTCCTACGAGCAGTACTTC. Its translation is CAWKRIASSYEQYF.

The rearrangement uses TRBV29-1 and TRBJ1-2; D is unresolved. CDR3 size: 12 residues. Germline CDR1 reads SQVTM; CDR2 reads ANQGSEA. Trimming cost V 1 base and J 6 bases, with 9 bases left between them. CDR3 nucleotide sequence: TGCAGCGTTGAAGTTCGTGAGGATGGCTACACCTTC. Protein sequence: CSVEVREDGYTF. Full variable domain (remainder filled in from reference TRBV29-1 and TRBJ1-2): SAVISQKPSRDICQRGTSLTIQCQVDSQVTMMFWYRQQPGQSLTLIATANQGSEATYESGFVIDKFPISRPNLTFSTLTVSNMSPEDSSIYLCSVEVREDGYTFGSGTRLTVV.

V and J are TRBV29-1 and TRBJ2-5; a weak D match, TRBD1 (6 bases). TRBJ2-7 matches the DNA end more closely, so the J call is doubtful. The germline CDR1 and CDR2 sequences are SQVTM and ANQGSEA. This CDR3 comprises 13 residues. The CDR3 sequence: CSVVSGEYYEQYF. DNA for the CDR3: TGCAGCGTTGTTTCAGGGGAATACTACGAGCAGTACTTC.

The chain joins TRBV5-6 to TRBJ1-1; D not certain. This CDR3 has 13 residues. V was pared by 1 base and J by 5 bases, with 9 bases between. Germline CDR1 is SGHDT and CDR2 is YYEEEE. CDR3 sequence: CASSLPYSTEAFF. As DNA, the CDR3 is TGTGCCAGCAGCTTGCCCTACAGTACTGAAGCTTTCTTT.

The V and J genes are TRBV30 and TRBJ1-2; no clear D. The germline V gene encodes CDR1 GTSNPN and CDR2 SVGIG (reference sequence). Trimming removed 4 bases from V and 1 base from J, with 10 bases in between. The CDR3 sequence is 13 residues long. CDR3 in DNA: TGTGCCTGGACCCAGGATGGTAACTATGGCTACACCTTC. Translated, it gives CAWTQDGNYGYTF.